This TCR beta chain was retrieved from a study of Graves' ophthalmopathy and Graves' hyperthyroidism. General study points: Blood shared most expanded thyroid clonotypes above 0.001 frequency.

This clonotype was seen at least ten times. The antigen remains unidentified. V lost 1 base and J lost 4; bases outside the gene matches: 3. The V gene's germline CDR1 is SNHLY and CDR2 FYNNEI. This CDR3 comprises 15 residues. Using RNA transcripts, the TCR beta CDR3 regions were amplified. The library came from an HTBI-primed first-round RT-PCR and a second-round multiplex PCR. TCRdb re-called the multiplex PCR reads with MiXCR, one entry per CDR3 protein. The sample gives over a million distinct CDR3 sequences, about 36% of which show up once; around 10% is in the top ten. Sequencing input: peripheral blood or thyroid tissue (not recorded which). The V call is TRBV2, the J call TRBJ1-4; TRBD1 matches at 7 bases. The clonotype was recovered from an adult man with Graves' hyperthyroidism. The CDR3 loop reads CASSEVAGGNEKLFF. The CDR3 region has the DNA TGTGCCAGCAGTGAAGTGGCAGGGGGTAATGAAAAACTGTTTTTT.